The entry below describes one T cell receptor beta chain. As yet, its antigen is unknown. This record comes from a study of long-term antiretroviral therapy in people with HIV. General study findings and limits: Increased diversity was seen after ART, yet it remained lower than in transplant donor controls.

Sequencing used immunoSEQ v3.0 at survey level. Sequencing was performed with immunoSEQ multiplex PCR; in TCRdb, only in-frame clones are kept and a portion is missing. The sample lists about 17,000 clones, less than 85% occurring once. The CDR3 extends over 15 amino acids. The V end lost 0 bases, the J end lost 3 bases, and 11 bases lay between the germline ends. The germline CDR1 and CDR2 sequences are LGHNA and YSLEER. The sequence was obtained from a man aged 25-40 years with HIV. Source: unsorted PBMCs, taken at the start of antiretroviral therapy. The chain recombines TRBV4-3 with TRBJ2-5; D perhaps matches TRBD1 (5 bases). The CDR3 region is CASSQDRGGEETQYF. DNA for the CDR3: TGCGCCAGCAGCCAAGATAGGGGCGGTGAAGAGACCCAGTACTTC.